The next 25 T cell receptor beta chains were all read from a single sample in a study of cytomegalovirus exposure and HLA in healthy donors. A multiplex PCR was run with 60 Vbeta primers and 13 Jbeta primers. Profiling relied on immunoSEQ multiplex PCR, and the TCRdb table lists in-frame clones only, not all of them. The ten most abundant clones cover 1.1% of a sample with about 200,000 clones. The sequenced sample was PBMCs. These receptors all come from a girl aged 2 to 9 in good health and CMV-seropositive.

The V call is TRBV28, the J call TRBJ2-7; 9 bases agree with TRBD1. Looked up from germline, CDR1 is MDHEN and CDR2 is SYDVKM. V shed 6 bases, J shed 6 bases, and the junction held 9 bases outside the gene matches. The CDR3 spans 14 residues. CDR3: CASSSSGQGFEQYF. CDR3 nucleotides: TGTGCCAGCAGCTCCTCCGGACAGGGGTTCGAGCAGTACTTC.

CDR3 nucleotide sequence: TGTGCCAGCAGCTTCGGACTAGCTAGATCCGAGCAGTACTTC. Translated, it gives CASSFGLARSEQYF. This sequence joins TRBV5-4 and TRBJ2-7; TRBD2 agrees at 8 bases. The CDR3 has 14 amino acids. The germline V gene has CDR1 SGHNT and CDR2 YYREEE (reference sequence). The junction had 7 bases not matched to a gene; V was cut back by 2 bases and J by 6 bases.

On this clone: The same CDR3 is also encoded by other DNA sequences in this sample. The rearrangement joins TRBV7-9 to TRBJ2-3, with 7 nucleotides matching TRBD1. This CDR3 has 14 amino acids. Germline lookup yields CDR1 SEHNR and CDR2 FQNEAQ (reference sequence). The J segment lost 2 bases and the V segment lost 3 bases, leaving 2 bases of the junction unmatched. In nucleotides, the CDR3 is TGTGCCAGCAGCTTGGGACAGTACACAGATACGCAGTATTTT. Its protein product is CASSLGQYTDTQYF.

The chain joins TRBV5-6 to TRBJ2-7; D is perhaps TRBD2 (5 bases). The ends were cut back, 3 bases at V and 4 bases at J, with 14 bases in the middle. Germline V CDR1 and CDR2: SGHDT, YYEEEE. This CDR3 has 14 amino acids. This CDR3 is CASSYAVGEYEQYF. The CDR3 DNA reads TGTGCCAGCAGCTACGCAGTGGGAGAATACGAGCAGTACTTC.

The chain couples TRBV4-1 to TRBJ2-1; 7 bases match TRBD2. Germline CDR1 and CDR2: MGHRA and YSYEKL. The CDR3 is made up of 15 amino acids. With V trimmed by 1 base and J by 6 bases, 6 bases remained unmatched. The CDR3 loop is CASSQVAGAPNEQFF. In DNA, the CDR3 is TGCGCCAGCAGCCAAGTTGCGGGAGCCCCCAATGAGCAGTTCTTC.

The V and J genes are TRBV28 and TRBJ1-1, with TRBD1 matching over 10 bases. The J segment lost 1 base and the V segment lost 5 bases, leaving 13 bases of the junction unmatched. The CDR3 is 18 amino acids. Germline V CDR1 and CDR2: MDHEN, SYDVKM. CDR3 sequence (DNA): TGTGCCAGCAGTCTTAAACCGGGACAGGGGTGGGGGAACACTGAAGCTTTCTTT. The encoded protein is CASSLKPGQGWGNTEAFF.

V usage is TRBV28 and J usage is TRBJ2-3; maybe TRBD1 (6 bases). The CDR3 spans 15 residues. V lost 5 bases, J lost 0 bases, and 12 bases lay in between. Germline CDR1 is MDHEN and CDR2 is SYDVKM. CDR3 region: CASSAGQSSTDTQYF. Here the CDR3 DNA reads TGTGCCAGCAGTGCCGGACAGTCTAGCACAGATACGCAGTATTTT.

The CDR3 is CASSSVTHHEKLFF. For the CDR3, the DNA is TGCGCCAGCAGCTCAGTGACACATCATGAAAAACTGTTTTTT. V and J are TRBV5-1 and TRBJ1-4; no clear D gene. The CDR3 extends over 14 amino acids. V was cut by 3 bases and J by 6 bases, with 12 bases left in between. Germline CDR1 SGHRS, CDR2 YFSETQ.

The V call is TRBV14, the J call TRBJ2-1; tentatively, D is TRBD1 (6 bases). The germline gives CDR1 SGHDN, CDR2 FVKESK. CDR3 size: 16 residues. Between the trimmed V and J ends, which lost 0 bases and 8 bases, there was a span of 17 bases. This chain's CDR3 is CASSQEPFDRQDEQFF. CDR3 sequence (DNA): TGTGCCAGCAGCCAAGAACCTTTTGACAGGCAGGATGAGCAGTTCTTC.

V gene TRBV27 combines with J gene TRBJ2-1; D is possibly TRBD2 (5 bases). Trimming took off 3 bases at V and 2 bases at J, with 8 bases between the two ends. Germline-derived CDR1 and CDR2 are MNHEY and SMNVEV (reference sequence). There are 14 residues in the CDR3. The chain's CDR3 is CASSFQRTYNEQFF. For the CDR3, the DNA is TGTGCCAGCAGTTTCCAGCGGACCTACAATGAGCAGTTCTTC.

The rearrangement joins TRBV19 to TRBJ2-3; 8 bases agree with TRBD2. In germline, CDR1 is LNHDA, CDR2 SQIVND (reference sequence). This CDR3 has 16 amino acids. Losses at the gene ends were 0 bases for V and 6 bases for J; bases not matched to a gene: 8. In nucleotides, the CDR3 is TGTGCCAGTAGTATAGATCCGGGACTAGAGGCCGATACGCAGTATTTT. This codes for CASSIDPGLEADTQYF.

CDR3 DNA: TGTGCCAGCAGCGCGTCGCTTAGTCTTTATGGCTACACCTTC. It encodes CASSASLSLYGYTF. This chain uses TRBV5-8 with TRBJ1-2; D unresolved. In germline, CDR1 is SGHTS, CDR2 YDEGEE. Trimming removed 4 bases from V and 5 bases from J, with 15 bases in between. The CDR3 is 14 amino acids. Using reference TRBV5-8 and TRBJ1-2 for the parts outside the CDR3, the full variable domain is EAGVTQSPTHLIKTRGQQATLRCSPISGHTSVYWYQQALGLGLQFLLWYDEGEERNRGNFPPRFSGRQFPNYSSELNVNALELEDSALYLCASSASLSLYGYTFGSGTRLTVV.

The rearrangement uses TRBV6-5 and TRBJ2-7; 13 bases are a match to TRBD2. Germline V gives CDR1 MNHEY, CDR2 SVGAGI. The CDR3 is made up of 15 amino acids. V was pared by 6 bases and J by 5 bases, with 7 bases of the junction left unmatched. The CDR3 DNA is TGTGCCAGCAGAAGAAACGGACTAGCGGGAGACGAGCAGTACTTC. This sequence encodes CASRRNGLAGDEQYF.

V gene TRBV28 combines with J gene TRBJ1-6, with D unclear. V shed 6 bases and J shed 6 bases, with 12 bases lying between them. Germline CDR1 and CDR2: MDHEN and SYDVKM. This CDR3 contains 14 residues. The CDR3 sequence is CASRPEYFNSPLHF. The CDR3, as DNA: TGTGCCAGCAGGCCCGAGTATTTTAATTCACCCCTCCACTTT.

The J gene is TRBJ2-5, the V gene TRBV9; tentative D call: TRBD1 (5 bases). V lost 4 bases and J 0 bases, leaving 10 bases between the germline ends. Germline V gene data show CDR1 as SGDLS and CDR2 as YYNGEE. This CDR3 is 14 amino acids long. The CDR3 here is CASSPTAHQETQYF. DNA of the CDR3: TGTGCCAGCAGCCCGACAGCCCACCAAGAGACCCAGTACTTC. Together with reference TRBV9 and TRBJ2-5, the CDR3 gives the full variable domain: DSGVTQTPKHLITATGQRVTLRCSPRSGDLSVYWYQQSLDQGLQFLIQYYNGEERAKGNILERFSAQQFPDLHSELNLSSLELGDSALYFCASSPTAHQETQYFGPGTRLLVL.

The chain couples TRBV2 to TRBJ2-3; D call uncertain. Germline V gene data show CDR1 as SNHLY and CDR2 as FYNNEI. The V and J ends lost 4 bases and 4 bases respectively, with 9 bases between them. The CDR3 is 13 residues long. The CDR3: CASSAGLADTQYF. The CDR3 DNA reads as TGTGCCAGCAGTGCAGGTCTCGCAGATACGCAGTATTTT.

The genes are TRBV5-6 and TRBJ2-7, with a tentative D call TRBD1 (8 bases). Germline CDR1 reads SGHDT; CDR2 reads YYEEEE. This CDR3 has 15 residues. Trimming took off 4 bases at V and 4 bases at J, with 18 bases between the two ends. The CDR3 protein is CASSPGQGGPYEQYF. CDR3 DNA sequence: TGTGCCAGCAGCCCTGGACAGGGAGGGCCTTACGAGCAGTACTTC. Looking up the rest from reference TRBV5-6 and TRBJ2-7 gives the full variable domain: DAGVTQSPTHLIKTRGQQVTLRCSPKSGHDTVSWYQQALGQGPQFIFQYYEEEERQRGNFPDRFSGHQFPNYSSELNVNALLLGDSALYLCASSPGQGGPYEQYFGPGTRLTVT.

This chain links TRBV11-2 with TRBJ1-1; TRBD1 is a possible D gene (6 bases). Trimming pared 7 bases from V and 2 bases from J, leaving 14 bases between. The CDR3 loop spans 14 amino acids. From germline, CDR1 is SGHAT and CDR2 FQNNGV. This chain's CDR3 is CASKQGIVNTEAFF. The CDR3, as DNA: TGTGCCAGCAAACAGGGAATTGTAAACACTGAAGCTTTCTTT. Using reference TRBV11-2 and TRBJ1-1 for the parts outside the CDR3, the full variable domain is EAGVAQSPRYKIIEKRQSVAFWCNPISGHATLYWYQQILGQGPKLLIQFQNNGVVDDSQLPKDRFSAERLKGVDSTLKIQPAKLEDSAVYLCASKQGIVNTEAFFGQGTRLTVV.

This chain joins TRBV7-9 and TRBJ1-4; no clear D. Germline loops: CDR1 SEHNR, CDR2 FQNEAQ (reference sequence). The CDR3 covers 15 residues. V gave up 5 bases and J gave up 4 bases, with 14 bases separating them. CDR3 sequence: CASSPRMERNEKLFF. In nucleotides, the CDR3 is TGTGCCAGCAGCCCCCGGATGGAGCGTAATGAAAAACTGTTTTTT.

The rearrangement uses TRBV27 and TRBJ1-1, with D maybe TRBD1 (6 bases). This CDR3 contains 11 residues. Trimming removed 5 bases from V and 8 bases from J, with 9 bases in between. The germline V gene encodes CDR1 MNHEY and CDR2 SMNVEV (reference sequence). Here the CDR3 DNA reads TGTGCCAGCAGTGGAACAGGGGAAGCTTTCTTT. Protein sequence: CASSGTGEAFF.

The J gene is TRBJ2-5, the V gene TRBV29-1; 12 bases are a match to TRBD2. The CDR3 is 14 amino acids. J gave up 7 bases and V 8 bases, and 11 bases lay outside the gene matches. The germline V gene has CDR1 SQVTM and CDR2 ANQGSEA. This chain's CDR3 is CSILGLAGSGTQYF. The CDR3 DNA is TGCAGCATTTTGGGACTAGCGGGCTCGGGGACCCAGTACTTC. Full variable domain (remainder filled in from reference TRBV29-1 and TRBJ2-5): SAVISQKPSRDICQRGTSLTIQCQVDSQVTMMFWYRQQPGQSLTLIATANQGSEATYESGFVIDKFPISRPNLTFSTLTVSNMSPEDSSIYLCSILGLAGSGTQYFGPGTRLLVL.

Comment on this clone: One junction end disagrees with the germline gene, perhaps due to a read error. V gene TRBV5-6 combines with J gene TRBJ2-1, with TRBD2 identical over 9 bases. CDR1 SGHDT and CDR2 YYEEEE come from the germline V gene. The CDR3 runs 12 residues. CDR3 DNA sequence: TGTGCCAGCAGCATGATTAGCGGGAGTTGGGTCTTC. This sequence encodes CASSMISGSWVF.

CDR3 bases: TGTGCCAGCAGCTTTGGGGGCCAGACTAACACCGGGGAGCTGTTTTTT. This codes for CASSFGGQTNTGELFF. This sequence joins TRBV11-3 and TRBJ2-2, with a tentative D call TRBD1 (6 bases). V lost 3 bases and J lost 2, with 13 bases in between. Per germline, CDR1 SGHNT and CDR2 YENEEA. This CDR3 contains 16 residues. Drawing the rest from reference TRBV11-3 and TRBJ2-2, the complete variable domain is EAGVVQSPRYKIIEKKQPVAFWCNPISGHNTLYWYLQNLGQGPELLIRYENEEAVDDSQLPKDRFSAERLKGVDSTLKIQPAELGDSAVYLCASSFGGQTNTGELFFGEGSRLTVL.

DNA of the CDR3: TGCGCCAGCAGTGAGTCCCCCCCAAACAAAGCTTTCTTT. Protein: CASSESPPNKAFF. The chain has TRBV10-2 and TRBJ1-1; D unclear. This CDR3 spans 13 amino acids. Germline V gene sequence: CDR1 WSHSY, CDR2 SAAADI. The V end was cut by 0 bases, the J end by 9 bases, with 11 bases between.

This sequence joins TRBV27 and TRBJ2-3; TRBD2 might be the D (5 bases). Per the germline V gene, CDR1 is MNHEY and CDR2 is SMNVEV (reference sequence). There are 13 residues in the CDR3. The germline V and J ends were trimmed by 6 bases and 8 bases, with 15 bases remaining between them. The CDR3 is CASRNSGEGTQYF. DNA of the CDR3: TGTGCCAGCAGAAATTCAGGCGAGGGTACGCAGTATTTT.